These T cell receptor beta chains were read from a single sample in a study of identical twins. TCRdb fed the 5' RACE reads into MiXCR, producing one record per CDR3 protein. The data hold fewer than 900,000 distinct CDR3 sequences, with 18% observed a single time. These same data were also listed under a study on T cells expressing NK-cell markers.

Sequenced: PBMCs. The receptors shown here come from a young woman in good health. CDR3s include the opening cysteine and the closing phenylalanine or tryptophan. D genes are given only for firm matches. Clone size is stated in some rows and not others, as once, few, many or a class when expanded.

.	TRBV29-1	few	TRBJ1-5	CSVLTGLSNQPQHF	TGCAGCGTACTTACAGGGCTTAGCAATCAGCCCCAGCATTTT
.	TRBV5-6	few	TRBJ1-1	CASSQGPTEAFF	TGTGCCAGCAGCCAAGGGCCCACTGAAGCTTTCTTT
.	TRBV4-2	.	TRBJ2-7	CASSKGTGSYEQYF	TGTGCCAGCAGCAAGGGGACGGGATCCTACGAGCAGTACTTC
.	TRBV9	.	TRBJ2-5	CASSIGLIRQETQYF	TGTGCCAGCAGCATAGGACTGATCCGCCAAGAGACCCAGTACTTC
.	TRBV29-1	few	TRBJ1-2	CSVEDNPPGGDGYTF	TGCAGCGTTGAAGATAACCCTCCGGGAGGGGACGGCTACACCTTC
.	TRBV20-1	few	TRBJ2-4	CSARERLGVGLVKNIQYF	TGCAGTGCTAGAGAGCGTTTAGGGGTTGGCCTCGTCAAAAACATTCAGTACTTC
TRBD2	TRBV4-1	few	TRBJ2-1	CASSQVRTSGKYNEQFF	TGCGCCAGCAGCCAAGTGAGGACTAGCGGCAAATACAATGAGCAGTTCTTC
TRBD1	TRBV6-1	.	TRBJ2-7	CASRGTGGTYEQYF	TGTGCCAGCAGAGGGACAGGCGGCACCTACGAGCAGTACTTC
.	TRBV13	few	TRBJ2-7	CASSLWTEAPYEQYF	TGTGCCAGCAGCTTATGGACAGAAGCCCCCTACGAGCAGTACTTC
TRBD2	TRBV7-9	few	TRBJ2-1	CASSPGRTSGTYEQFF	TGTGCCAGCAGCCCCGGAAGGACTAGCGGGACCTATGAGCAGTTCTTC
.	TRBV10-3	.	TRBJ1-3	CATGPGGHVDTIYF	TGTGCCACCGGACCAGGAGGACACGTGGACACCATATATTTT
.	TRBV6-5	many	TRBJ1-1	CASSYTDSNTEAFF	TGTGCCAGCAGTTACACAGACTCGAACACTGAAGCTTTCTTT
TRBD2	TRBV11-2	.	TRBJ2-7	CASSPRLAGGGYEQYF	TGTGCCAGCAGCCCGAGACTAGCGGGAGGAGGGTACGAGCAGTACTTC
TRBD1	TRBV29-1	many	TRBJ2-1	CSVRDRSNNEQFF	TGCAGCGTCCGGGACAGGTCGAACAATGAGCAGTTCTTC
.	TRBV6-5	few	TRBJ1-6	CASSYAAGRFHNSPLHF	TGTGCCAGCAGTTACGCAGCGGGGCGTTTCCATAATTCACCCCTCCACTTT
TRBD2	TRBV29-1	few	TRBJ2-3	CSVELAGVSDTQYF	TGCAGCGTTGAACTAGCGGGAGTTTCAGATACGCAGTATTTT
.	TRBV20-1	few	TRBJ2-3	CSVPVTDTQYF	TGCAGTGTACCCGTCACAGATACGCAGTATTTT
.	TRBV5-1	.	TRBJ2-1	CATAAGLSSYNEQFF	TGCGCCACAGCCGCGGGGTTAAGCTCCTACAATGAGCAGTTCTTC
TRBD2	TRBV7-8	few	TRBJ2-7	CASSQLGLATYEQYF	TGTGCCAGCAGCCAACTGGGACTAGCCACCTACGAGCAGTACTTC
.	TRBV7-8	.	TRBJ1-5	CASSQSRSNQPQHF	TGTGCCAGCAGTCAAAGCAGGAGCAATCAGCCCCAGCATTTT